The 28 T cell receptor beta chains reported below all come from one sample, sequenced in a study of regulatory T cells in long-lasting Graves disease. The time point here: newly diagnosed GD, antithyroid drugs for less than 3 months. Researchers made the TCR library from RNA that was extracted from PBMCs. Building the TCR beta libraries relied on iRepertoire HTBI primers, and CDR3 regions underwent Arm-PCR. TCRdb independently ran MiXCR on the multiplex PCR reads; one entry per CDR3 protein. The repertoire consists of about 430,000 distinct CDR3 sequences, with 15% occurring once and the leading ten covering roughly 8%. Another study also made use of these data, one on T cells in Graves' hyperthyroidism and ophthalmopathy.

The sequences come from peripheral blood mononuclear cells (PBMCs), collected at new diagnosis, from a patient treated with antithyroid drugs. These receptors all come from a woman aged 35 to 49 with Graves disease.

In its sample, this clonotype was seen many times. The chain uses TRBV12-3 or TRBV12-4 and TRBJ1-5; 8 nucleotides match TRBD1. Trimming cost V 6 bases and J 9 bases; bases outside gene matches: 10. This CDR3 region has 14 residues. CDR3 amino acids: CASSRRTGQRPQHF. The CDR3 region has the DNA TGTGCCAGCAGCCGCCGGACAGGGCAGCGGCCCCAGCATTTT.

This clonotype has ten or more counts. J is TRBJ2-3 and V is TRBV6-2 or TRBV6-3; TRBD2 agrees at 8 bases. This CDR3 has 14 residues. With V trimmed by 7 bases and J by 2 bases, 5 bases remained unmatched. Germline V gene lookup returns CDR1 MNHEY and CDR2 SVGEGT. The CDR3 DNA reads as TGTGCCAGCACCGCACTAGCGGCCACAGATACGCAGTATTTT. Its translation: CASTALAATDTQYF.

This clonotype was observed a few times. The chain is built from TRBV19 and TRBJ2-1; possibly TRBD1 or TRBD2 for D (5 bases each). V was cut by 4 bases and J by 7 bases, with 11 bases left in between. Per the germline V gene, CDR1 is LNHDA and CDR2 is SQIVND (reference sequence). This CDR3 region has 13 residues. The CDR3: CASSTGPRNEQFF. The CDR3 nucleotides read TGTGCCAGTAGTACGGGACCGAGGAATGAGCAGTTCTTC. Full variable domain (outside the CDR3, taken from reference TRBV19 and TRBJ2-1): DGGITQSPKYLFRKEGQNVTLSCEQNLNHDAMYWYRQDPGQGLRLIYYSQIVNDFQKGDIAEGYSVSREKKESFPLTVTSAQKNPTAFYLCASSTGPRNEQFFGPGTRLTVL.

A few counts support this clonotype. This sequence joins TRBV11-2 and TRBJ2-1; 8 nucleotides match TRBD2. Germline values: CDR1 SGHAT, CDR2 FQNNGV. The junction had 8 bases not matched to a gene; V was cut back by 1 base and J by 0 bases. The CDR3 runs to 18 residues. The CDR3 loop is CASSLGSSGGVSYNEQFF. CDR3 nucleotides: TGTGCCAGCAGCTTAGGATCATCGGGAGGGGTCTCCTACAATGAGCAGTTCTTC.

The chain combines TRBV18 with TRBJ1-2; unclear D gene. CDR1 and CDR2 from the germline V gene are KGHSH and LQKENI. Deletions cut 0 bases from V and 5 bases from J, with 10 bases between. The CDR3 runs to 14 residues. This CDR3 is CASSPPDRGYGYTF. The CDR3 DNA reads TGTGCCAGCTCACCACCGGACCGAGGATATGGCTACACCTTC.

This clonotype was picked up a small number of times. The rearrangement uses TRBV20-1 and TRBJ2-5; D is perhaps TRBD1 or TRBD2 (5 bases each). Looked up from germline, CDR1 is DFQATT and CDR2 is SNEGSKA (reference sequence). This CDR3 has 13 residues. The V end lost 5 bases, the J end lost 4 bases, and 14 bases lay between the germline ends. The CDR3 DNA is TGCAGTGCTCCCCTCGAGAGGGGAGAGACCCAGTACTTC. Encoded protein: CSAPLERGETQYF.

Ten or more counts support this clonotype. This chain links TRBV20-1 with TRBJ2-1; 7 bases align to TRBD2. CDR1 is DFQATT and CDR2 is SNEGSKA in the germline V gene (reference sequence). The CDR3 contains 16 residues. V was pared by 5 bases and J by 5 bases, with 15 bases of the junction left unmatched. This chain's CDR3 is CSASGTTSKMNNEQFF. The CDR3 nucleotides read TGCAGTGCTTCCGGGACTACGTCAAAAATGAACAATGAGCAGTTCTTC.

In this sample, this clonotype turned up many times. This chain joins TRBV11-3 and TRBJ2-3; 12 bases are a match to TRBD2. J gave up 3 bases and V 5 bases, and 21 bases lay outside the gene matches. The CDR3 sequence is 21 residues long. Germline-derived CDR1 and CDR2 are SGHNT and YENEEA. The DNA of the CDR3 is TGTGCCAGCAGCAGGGGGGGGACTAGCGGGCCCCCTCACCGCCCAACAGATACGCAGTATTTT. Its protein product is CASSRGGTSGPPHRPTDTQYF.

CDR3 sequence (DNA): TGCAGTGCTAGGGAGGGGACAGGGGGCATTGAAGCTTTCTTT. Protein: CSAREGTGGIEAFF. The chain couples TRBV20-1 to TRBJ1-1; 12 bases match TRBD1. CDR3 length: 14 residues. Germline assignment: CDR1 DFQATT and CDR2 SNEGSKA (reference sequence). The J segment lost 7 bases and the V segment lost 3 bases, leaving 6 bases of the junction unmatched.

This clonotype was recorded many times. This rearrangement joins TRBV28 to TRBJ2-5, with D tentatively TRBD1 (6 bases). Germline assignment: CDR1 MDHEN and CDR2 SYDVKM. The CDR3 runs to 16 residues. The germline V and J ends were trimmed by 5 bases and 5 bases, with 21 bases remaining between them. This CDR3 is CASSVQGGHGLETQYF. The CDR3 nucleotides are TGTGCCAGCAGTGTACAGGGCGGACACGGCCTCGAGACCCAGTACTTC.

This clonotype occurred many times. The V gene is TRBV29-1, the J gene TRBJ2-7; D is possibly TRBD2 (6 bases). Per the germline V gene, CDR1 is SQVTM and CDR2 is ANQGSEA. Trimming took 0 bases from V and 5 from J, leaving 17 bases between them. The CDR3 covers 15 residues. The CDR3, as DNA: TGCAGCGTTGAAGAGCCGGTCAGGGACTCGAACGAGCAGTACTTC. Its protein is CSVEEPVRDSNEQYF.

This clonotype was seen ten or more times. This CDR3 reads CASSIRRGTNNEQFF. CDR3 bases: TGTGCCAGCTCAATCCGACGGGGGACAAACAATGAGCAGTTCTTC. The chain has TRBV18 and TRBJ2-1, with D perhaps given as TRBD1 or TRBD2 (6 bases each). The CDR3 contains 15 residues. Germline assignment: CDR1 KGHSH and CDR2 LQKENI. V shed 5 bases and J shed 5 bases, with 16 bases lying between them.

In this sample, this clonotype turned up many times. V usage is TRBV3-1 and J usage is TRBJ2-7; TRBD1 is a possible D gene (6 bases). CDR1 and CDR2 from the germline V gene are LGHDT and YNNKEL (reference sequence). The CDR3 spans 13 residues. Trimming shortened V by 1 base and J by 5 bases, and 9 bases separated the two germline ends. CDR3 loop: CASSQGTADEQYF. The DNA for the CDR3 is TGTGCCAGCAGCCAAGGGACAGCCGACGAGCAGTACTTC.

The CDR3 sequence: CASMQGVRYGYTF. CDR3 DNA sequence: TGTGCCAGCATGCAAGGGGTCCGCTATGGCTACACCTTC. The rearrangement joins TRBV28 to TRBJ1-2, with TRBD1 as a possible D gene (5 bases). Trimming cost V 7 bases and J 4 bases, with 13 bases left between them. This CDR3 has 13 amino acids. Per the germline V gene, CDR1 is MDHEN and CDR2 is SYDVKM.

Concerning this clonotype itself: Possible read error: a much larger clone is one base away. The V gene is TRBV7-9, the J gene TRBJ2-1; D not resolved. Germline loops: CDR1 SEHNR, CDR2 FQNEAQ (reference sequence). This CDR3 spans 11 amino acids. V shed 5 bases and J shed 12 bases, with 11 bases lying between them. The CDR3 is CASSQLYGQFF. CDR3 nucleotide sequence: TGTGCCAGCAGCCAGCTCTATGGGCAGTTCTTC.

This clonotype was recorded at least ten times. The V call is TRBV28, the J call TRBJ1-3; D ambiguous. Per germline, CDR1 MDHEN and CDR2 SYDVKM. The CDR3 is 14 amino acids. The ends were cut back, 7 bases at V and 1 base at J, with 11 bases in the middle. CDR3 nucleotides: TGTGCCAGCACCCCCCCCTCTTCTGGAAACACCATATATTTT. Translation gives CASTPPSSGNTIYF.

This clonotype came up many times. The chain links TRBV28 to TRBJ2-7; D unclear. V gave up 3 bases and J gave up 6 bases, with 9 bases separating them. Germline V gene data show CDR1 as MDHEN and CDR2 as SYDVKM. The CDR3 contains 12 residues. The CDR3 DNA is TGTGCCAGCAGTTTTGACCGTTCCGAGCAGTACTTC. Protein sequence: CASSFDRSEQYF.

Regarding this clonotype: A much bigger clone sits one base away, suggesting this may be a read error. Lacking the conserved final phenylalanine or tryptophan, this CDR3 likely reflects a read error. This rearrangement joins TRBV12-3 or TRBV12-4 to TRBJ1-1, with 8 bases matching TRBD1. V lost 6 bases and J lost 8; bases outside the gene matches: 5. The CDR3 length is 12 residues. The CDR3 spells CASSRTGYEAFL. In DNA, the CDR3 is TGTGCCAGCAGCCGGACAGGGTACGAAGCTTTCCTT.

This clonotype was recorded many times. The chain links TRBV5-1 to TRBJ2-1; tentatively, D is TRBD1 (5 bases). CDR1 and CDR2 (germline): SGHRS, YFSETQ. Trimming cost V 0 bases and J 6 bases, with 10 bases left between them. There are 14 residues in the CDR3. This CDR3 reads CASSLETRVNEQFF. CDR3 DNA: TGCGCCAGCAGCTTGGAAACCAGGGTCAATGAGCAGTTCTTC.

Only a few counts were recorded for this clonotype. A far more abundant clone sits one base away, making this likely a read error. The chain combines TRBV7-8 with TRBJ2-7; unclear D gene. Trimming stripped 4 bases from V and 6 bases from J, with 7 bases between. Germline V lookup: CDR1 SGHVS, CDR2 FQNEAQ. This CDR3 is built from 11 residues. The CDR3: CASSSTCEQYF. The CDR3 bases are TGTGCCAGCAGCTCCACCTGCGAGCAGTACTTC.

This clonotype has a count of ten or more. Here the CDR3 reads CASRPNLAKNIQYF. CDR3 in DNA: TGTGCCAGCCGCCCAAATCTAGCCAAAAACATTCAGTACTTC. The chain carries TRBV27 and TRBJ2-4; unclear D gene. The CDR3 has 14 residues. Trimming shortened V by 8 bases and J by 0 bases, and 11 bases separated the two germline ends. Germline V lookup: CDR1 MNHEY, CDR2 SMNVEV (reference sequence).

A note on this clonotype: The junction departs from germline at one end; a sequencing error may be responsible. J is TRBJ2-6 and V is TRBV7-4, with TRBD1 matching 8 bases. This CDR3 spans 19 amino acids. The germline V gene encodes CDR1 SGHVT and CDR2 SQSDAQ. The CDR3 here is CTSSSPSGQVGSGANVLTF. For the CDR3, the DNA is TGTACCAGCAGCTCCCCTTCGGGACAGGTGGGCTCTGGGGCCAACGTCCTGACTTTC.

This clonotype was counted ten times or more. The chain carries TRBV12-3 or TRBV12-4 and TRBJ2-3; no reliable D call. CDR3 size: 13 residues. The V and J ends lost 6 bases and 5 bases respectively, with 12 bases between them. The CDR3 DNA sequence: TGTGCCAGCAGCTACTTGGAGAGAGATACGCAGTATTTT. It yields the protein CASSYLERDTQYF.

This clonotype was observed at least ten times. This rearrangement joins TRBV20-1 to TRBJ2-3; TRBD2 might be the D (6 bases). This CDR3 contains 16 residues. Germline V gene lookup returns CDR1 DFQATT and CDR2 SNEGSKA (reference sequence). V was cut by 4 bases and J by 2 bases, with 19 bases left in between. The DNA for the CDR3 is TGCAGTGCTAACGATAGACTGGCGGGGTACACAGATACGCAGTATTTT. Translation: CSANDRLAGYTDTQYF.

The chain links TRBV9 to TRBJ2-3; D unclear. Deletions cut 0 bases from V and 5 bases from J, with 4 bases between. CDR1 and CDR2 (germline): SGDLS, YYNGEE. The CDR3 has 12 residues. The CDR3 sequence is CASSVAEDTQYF. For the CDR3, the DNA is TGTGCCAGCAGCGTAGCGGAAGATACGCAGTATTTT.

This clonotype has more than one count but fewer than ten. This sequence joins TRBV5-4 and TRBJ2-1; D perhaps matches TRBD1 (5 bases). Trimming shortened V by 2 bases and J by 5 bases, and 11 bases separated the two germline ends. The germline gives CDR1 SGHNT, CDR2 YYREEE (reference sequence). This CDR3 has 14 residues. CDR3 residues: CASSFGAVHNEQFF. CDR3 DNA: TGTGCCAGCAGCTTTGGGGCCGTACACAATGAGCAGTTCTTC.

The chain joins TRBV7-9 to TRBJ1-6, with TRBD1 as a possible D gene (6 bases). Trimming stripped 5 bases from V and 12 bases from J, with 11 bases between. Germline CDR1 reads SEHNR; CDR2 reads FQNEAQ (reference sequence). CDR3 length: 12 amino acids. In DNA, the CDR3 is TGTGCCAGCAGCCCGGGGGGGCAACCCCTCCACTTT. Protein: CASSPGGQPLHF.

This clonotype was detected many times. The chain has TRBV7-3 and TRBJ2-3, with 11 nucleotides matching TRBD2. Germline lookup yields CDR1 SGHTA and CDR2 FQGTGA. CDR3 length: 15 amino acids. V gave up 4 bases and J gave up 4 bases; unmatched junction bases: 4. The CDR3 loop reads CASSYTSGSSDTQYF. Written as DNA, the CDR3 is TGTGCCAGCAGCTATACTAGCGGGAGCTCAGATACGCAGTATTTT.